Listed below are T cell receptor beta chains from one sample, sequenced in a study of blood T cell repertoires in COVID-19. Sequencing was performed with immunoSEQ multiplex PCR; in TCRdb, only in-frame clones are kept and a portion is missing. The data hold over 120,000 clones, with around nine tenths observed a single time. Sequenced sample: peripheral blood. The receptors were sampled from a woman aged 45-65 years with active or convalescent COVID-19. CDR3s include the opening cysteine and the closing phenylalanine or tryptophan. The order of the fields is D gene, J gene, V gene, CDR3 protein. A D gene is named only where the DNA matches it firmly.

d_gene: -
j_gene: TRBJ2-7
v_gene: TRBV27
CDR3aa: CASSFGQFPYEQYF

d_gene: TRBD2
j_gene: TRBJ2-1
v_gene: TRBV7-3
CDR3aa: CASSDSGANEQFF

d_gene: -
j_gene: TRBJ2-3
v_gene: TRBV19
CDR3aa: CASSTRTPSSTDTQYF

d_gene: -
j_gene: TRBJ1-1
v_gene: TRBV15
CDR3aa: CATSRGERDNEAFF

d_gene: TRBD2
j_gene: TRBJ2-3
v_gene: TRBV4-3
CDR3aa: CASSVTAGGTDTQYF

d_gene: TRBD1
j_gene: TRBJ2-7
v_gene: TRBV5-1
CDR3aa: CASSLAPGGNYEQYF

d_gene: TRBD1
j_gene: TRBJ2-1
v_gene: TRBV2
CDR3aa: CASRKDRGNEQFF

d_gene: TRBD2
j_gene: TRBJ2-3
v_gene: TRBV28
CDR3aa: CASSLPGLAGGFFTDTQYF

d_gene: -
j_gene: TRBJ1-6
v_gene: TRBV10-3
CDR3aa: CAITNGQNSPLHF

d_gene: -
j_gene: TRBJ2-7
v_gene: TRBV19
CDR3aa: CASSLDRHYEQYF

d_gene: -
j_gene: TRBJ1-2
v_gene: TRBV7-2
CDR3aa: CASKPMVGTPYGYTF

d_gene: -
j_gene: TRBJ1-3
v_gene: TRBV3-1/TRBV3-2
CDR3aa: CASRGGRPGNTIYF

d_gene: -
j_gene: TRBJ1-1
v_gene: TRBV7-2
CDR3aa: CASSLSVVNTEAFF

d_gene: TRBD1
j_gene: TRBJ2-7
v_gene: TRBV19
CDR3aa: CASSTHGQGSEQYF

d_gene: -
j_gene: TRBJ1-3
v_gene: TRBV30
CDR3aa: CAWRPGVDSGNTIYF

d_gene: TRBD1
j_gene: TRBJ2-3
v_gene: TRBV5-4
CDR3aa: CASSLRYRDRSMKYF

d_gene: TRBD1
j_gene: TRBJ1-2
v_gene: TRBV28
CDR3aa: CASSSLHRDRVIYGYTF

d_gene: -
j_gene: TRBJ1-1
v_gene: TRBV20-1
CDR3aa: CSASPTGTEAFF

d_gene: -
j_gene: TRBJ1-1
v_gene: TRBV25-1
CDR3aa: CASSAGTNTEAFF

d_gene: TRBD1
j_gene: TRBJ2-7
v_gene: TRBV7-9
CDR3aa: CASSNLPGQGGYEQYF

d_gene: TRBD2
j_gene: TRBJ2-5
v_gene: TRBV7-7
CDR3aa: CASSLLGSGRETQYF

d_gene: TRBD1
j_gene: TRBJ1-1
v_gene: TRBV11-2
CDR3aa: CASSSLTGVGSEAFF

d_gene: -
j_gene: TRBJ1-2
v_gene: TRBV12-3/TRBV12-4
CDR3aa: CASGGGSSGYTF

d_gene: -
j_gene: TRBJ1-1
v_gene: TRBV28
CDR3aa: CASSGGDSEAFF

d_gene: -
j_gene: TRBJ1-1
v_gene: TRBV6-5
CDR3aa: CASSYSAGAYTEAFF

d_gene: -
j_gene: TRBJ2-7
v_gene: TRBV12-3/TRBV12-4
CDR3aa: CASSLNRAYEQYF

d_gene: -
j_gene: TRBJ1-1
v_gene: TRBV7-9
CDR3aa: CASSLATLLGAFF

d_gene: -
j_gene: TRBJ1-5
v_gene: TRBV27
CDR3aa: CASRQRGISNQPQHF